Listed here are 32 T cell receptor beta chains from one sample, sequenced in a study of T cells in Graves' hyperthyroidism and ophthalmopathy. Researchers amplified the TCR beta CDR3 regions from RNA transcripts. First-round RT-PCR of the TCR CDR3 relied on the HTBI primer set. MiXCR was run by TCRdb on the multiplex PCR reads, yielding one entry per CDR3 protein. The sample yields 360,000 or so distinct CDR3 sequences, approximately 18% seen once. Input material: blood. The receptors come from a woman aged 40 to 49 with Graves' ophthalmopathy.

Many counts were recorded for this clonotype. As DNA, the CDR3 is TGCGCCAGCAGCTTGGAGACAGCCTACGAGCAGTACTTC. It encodes CASSLETAYEQYF. The chain employs TRBV5-1 and TRBJ2-7, with D perhaps TRBD1 (5 bases). Germline V CDR1 and CDR2: SGHRS, YFSETQ. V dropped 0 bases and J dropped 2 bases, with 6 bases sitting between them. The CDR3 totals 13 residues.

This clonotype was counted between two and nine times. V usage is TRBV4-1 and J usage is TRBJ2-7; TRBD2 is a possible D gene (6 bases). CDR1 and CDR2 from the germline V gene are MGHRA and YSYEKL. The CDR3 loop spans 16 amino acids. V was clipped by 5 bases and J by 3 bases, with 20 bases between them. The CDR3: CASSNLGLIGRYEQYF. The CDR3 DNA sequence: TGCGCCAGCAGCAACCTGGGACTGATAGGCCGCTACGAGCAGTACTTC.

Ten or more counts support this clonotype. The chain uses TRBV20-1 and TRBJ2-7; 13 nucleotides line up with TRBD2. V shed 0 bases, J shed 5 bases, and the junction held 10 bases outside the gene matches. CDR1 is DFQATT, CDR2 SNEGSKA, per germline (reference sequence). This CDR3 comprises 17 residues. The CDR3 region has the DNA TGCAGTGCTAGAGATTTACTAGCGGGAGGGGTCGGCGACGAGCAGTACTTC. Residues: CSARDLLAGGVGDEQYF.

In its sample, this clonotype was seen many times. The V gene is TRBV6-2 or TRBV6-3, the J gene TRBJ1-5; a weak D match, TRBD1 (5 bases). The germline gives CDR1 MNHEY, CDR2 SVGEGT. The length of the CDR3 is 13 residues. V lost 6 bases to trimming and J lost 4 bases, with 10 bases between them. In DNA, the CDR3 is TGTGCCAGCAGAGGGGACCATAATCAGCCCCAGCATTTT. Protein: CASRGDHNQPQHF.

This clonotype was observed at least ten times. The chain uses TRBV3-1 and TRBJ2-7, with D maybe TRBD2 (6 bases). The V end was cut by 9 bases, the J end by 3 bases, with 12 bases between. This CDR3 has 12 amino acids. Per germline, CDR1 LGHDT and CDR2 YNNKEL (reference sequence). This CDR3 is CASTGRNYEQYF. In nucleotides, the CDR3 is TGTGCCAGTACCGGGAGAAACTACGAGCAGTACTTC.

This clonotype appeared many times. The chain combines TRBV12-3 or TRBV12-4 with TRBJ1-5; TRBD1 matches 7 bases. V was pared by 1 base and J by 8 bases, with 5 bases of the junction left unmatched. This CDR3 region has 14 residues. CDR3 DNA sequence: TGTGCCAGCAGTTTAGGACAGGGATCCAAGCCCCAGCATTTT. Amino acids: CASSLGQGSKPQHF.

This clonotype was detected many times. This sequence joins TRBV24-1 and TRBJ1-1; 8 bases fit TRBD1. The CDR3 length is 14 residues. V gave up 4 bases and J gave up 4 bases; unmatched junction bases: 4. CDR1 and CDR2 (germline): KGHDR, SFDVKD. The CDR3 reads CATSDPTGGTEAFF. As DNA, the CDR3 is TGTGCCACCAGTGACCCCACAGGGGGCACTGAAGCTTTCTTT.

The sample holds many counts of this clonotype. CDR3 sequence: CASPLRFGEHQPQHF. The CDR3 region has the DNA TGTGCCAGCCCCCTACGGTTTGGAGAGCATCAGCCCCAGCATTTT. V is TRBV11-3 and J is TRBJ1-5; D is uncertain. The CDR3 covers 15 residues. CDR1 and CDR2 from the germline V gene are SGHNT and YENEEA. V was shortened by 8 bases and J by 5 bases, with 19 bases between the two germline ends. Looking up the rest from reference TRBV11-3 and TRBJ1-5 gives the full variable domain: EAGVVQSPRYKIIEKKQPVAFWCNPISGHNTLYWYLQNLGQGPELLIRYENEEAVDDSQLPKDRFSAERLKGVDSTLKIQPAELGDSAVYLCASPLRFGEHQPQHFGDGTRLSIL.

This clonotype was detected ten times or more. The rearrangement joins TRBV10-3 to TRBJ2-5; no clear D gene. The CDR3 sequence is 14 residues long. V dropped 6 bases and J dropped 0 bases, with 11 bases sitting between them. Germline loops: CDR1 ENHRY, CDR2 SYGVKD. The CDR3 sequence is CAIRGGSHQETQYF. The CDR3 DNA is TGTGCCATCAGGGGCGGATCCCACCAAGAGACCCAGTACTTC.

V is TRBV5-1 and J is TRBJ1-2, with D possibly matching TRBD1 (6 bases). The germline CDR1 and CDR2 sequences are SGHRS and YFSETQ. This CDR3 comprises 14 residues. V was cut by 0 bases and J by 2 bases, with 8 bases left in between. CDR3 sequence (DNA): TGCGCCAGCAGCTTGGACACAGGGAACTATGGCTACACCTTC. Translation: CASSLDTGNYGYTF.

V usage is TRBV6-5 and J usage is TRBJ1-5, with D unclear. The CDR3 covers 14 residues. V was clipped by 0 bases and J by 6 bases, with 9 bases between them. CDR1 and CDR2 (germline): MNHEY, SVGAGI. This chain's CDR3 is CASSYSMNVQPQHF. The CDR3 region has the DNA TGTGCCAGCAGTTACTCGATGAACGTTCAGCCCCAGCATTTT.

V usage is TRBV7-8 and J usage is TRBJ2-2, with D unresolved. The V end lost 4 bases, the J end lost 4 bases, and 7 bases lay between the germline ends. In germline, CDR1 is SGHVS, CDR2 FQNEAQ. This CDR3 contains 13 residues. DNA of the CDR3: TGTGCCAGCAGCTCCAGTCTCACCGGGGAGCTGTTTTTT. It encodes CASSSSLTGELFF.

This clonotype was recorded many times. The CDR3 reads CASSFGDSAGQPQHF. The CDR3 nucleotides read TGTGCCAGCAGTTTTGGGGATTCGGCGGGTCAGCCCCAGCATTTT. The V and J genes are TRBV28 and TRBJ1-5; no firm D call. The CDR3 is 15 residues long. Trimming took off 3 bases at V and 6 bases at J, with 15 bases between the two ends. The germline gives CDR1 MDHEN, CDR2 SYDVKM.

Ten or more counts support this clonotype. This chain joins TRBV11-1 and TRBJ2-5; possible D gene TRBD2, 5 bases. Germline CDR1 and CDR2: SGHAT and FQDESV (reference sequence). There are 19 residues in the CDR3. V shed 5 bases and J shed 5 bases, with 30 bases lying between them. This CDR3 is CASSDSLGAGVLTLETQYF. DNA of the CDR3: TGTGCCAGCAGCGACTCATTAGGAGCCGGGGTCCTTACTTTGGAGACCCAGTACTTC.

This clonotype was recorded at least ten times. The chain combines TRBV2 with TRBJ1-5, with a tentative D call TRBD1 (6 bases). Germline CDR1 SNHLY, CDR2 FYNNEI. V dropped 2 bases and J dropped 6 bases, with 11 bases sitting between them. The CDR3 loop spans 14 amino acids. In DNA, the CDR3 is TGTGCCAGCAGTGAACAGGGGTCTGGTCAGCCCCAGCATTTT. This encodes CASSEQGSGQPQHF.

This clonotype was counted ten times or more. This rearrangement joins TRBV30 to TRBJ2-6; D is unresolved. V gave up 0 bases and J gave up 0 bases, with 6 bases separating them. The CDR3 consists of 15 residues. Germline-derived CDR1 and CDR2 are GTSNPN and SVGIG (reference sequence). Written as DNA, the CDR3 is TGTGCCTGGAGTGTAGGTGACTCTGGGGCCAACGTCCTGACTTTC. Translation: CAWSVGDSGANVLTF.

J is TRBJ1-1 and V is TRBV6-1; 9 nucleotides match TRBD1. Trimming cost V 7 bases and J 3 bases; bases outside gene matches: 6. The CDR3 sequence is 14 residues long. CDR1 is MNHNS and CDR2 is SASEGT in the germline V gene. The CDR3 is CASTVGQGYTEAFF. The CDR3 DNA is TGTGCCAGCACCGTGGGACAGGGATACACTGAAGCTTTCTTT.

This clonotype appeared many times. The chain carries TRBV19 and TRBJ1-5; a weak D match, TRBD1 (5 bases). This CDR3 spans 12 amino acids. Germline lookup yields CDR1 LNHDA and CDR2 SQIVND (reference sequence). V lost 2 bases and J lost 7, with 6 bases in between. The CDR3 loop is CASSIWGQPQHF. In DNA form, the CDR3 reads TGTGCCAGTAGTATATGGGGCCAGCCCCAGCATTTT.

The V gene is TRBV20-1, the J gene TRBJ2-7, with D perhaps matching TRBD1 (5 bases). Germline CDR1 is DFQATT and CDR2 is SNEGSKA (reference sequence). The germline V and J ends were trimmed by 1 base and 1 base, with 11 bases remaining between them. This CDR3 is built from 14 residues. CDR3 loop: CSARGQGTSYEQYF. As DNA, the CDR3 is TGCAGTGCTAGAGGTCAGGGCACATCCTACGAGCAGTACTTC.

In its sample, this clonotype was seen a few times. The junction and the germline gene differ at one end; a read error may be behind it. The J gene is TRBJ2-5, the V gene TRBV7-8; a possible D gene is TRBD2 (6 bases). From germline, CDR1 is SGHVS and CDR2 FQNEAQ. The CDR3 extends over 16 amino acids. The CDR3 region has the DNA TGTGCCAGCAGCGTAGACAACCCAAAGACGGGAGAGACACAGTACTTC. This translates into CASSVDNPKTGETQYF.

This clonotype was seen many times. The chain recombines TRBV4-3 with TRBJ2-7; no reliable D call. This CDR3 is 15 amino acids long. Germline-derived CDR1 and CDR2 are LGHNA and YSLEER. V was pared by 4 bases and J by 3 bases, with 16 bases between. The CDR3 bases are TGCGCCAGCAGCCTTGTGTTGGGAAAAGGCTACGAGCAGTACTTC. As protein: CASSLVLGKGYEQYF.

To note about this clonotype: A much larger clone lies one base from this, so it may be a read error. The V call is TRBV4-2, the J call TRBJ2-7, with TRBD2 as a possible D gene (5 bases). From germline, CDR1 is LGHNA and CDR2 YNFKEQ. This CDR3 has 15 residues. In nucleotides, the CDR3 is TGTCCCAGCAGCCAAGATGCGGGCGACTCCTACGAGCAGTACTTC. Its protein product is CPSSQDAGDSYEQYF.

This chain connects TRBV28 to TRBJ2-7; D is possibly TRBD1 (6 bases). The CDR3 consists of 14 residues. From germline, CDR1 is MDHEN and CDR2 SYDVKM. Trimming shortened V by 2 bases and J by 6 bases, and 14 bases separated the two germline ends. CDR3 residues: CASSLAQGKGEQYF. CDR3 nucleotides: TGTGCCAGCAGTTTAGCCCAGGGGAAAGGCGAGCAGTACTTC. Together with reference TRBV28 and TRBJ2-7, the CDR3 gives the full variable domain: DVKVTQSSRYLVKRTGEKVFLECVQDMDHENMFWYRQDPGLGLRLIYFSYDVKMKEKGDIPEGYSVSREKKERFSLILESASTNQTSMYLCASSLAQGKGEQYFGPGTRLTVT.

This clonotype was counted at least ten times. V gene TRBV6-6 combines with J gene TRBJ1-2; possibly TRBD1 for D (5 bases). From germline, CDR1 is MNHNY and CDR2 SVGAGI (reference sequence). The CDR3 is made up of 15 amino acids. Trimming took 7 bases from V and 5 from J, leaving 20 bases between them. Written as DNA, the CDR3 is TGTGCCAGCAACTTGGGACGGAGGACCCAATATGGCTACACCTTC. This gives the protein CASNLGRRTQYGYTF.

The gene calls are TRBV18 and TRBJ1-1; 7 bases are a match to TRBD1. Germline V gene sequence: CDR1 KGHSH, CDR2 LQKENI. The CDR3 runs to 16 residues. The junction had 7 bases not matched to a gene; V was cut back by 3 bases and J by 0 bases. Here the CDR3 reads CASSPKDRPMNTEAFF. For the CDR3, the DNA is TGTGCCAGCTCACCGAAGGACAGGCCCATGAACACTGAAGCTTTCTTT.

The CDR3 bases are TGTGCCAGCACCAGCGGCGTAGGGGAACAAGCTTTCTTT. Translated: CASTSGVGEQAFF. This chain connects TRBV28 to TRBJ1-1; D possibly corresponds to TRBD1 (5 bases). The germline V and J ends were trimmed by 7 bases and 9 bases, with 18 bases remaining between them. This CDR3 region has 13 residues. Germline loops: CDR1 MDHEN, CDR2 SYDVKM.

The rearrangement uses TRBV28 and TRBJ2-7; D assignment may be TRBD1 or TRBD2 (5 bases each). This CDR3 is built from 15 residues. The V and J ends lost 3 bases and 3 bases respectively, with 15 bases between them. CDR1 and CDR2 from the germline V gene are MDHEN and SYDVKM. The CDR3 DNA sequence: TGTGCCAGCAGTTTCGCCGGGGCCTACAACTACGAGCAGTACTTC. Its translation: CASSFAGAYNYEQYF.

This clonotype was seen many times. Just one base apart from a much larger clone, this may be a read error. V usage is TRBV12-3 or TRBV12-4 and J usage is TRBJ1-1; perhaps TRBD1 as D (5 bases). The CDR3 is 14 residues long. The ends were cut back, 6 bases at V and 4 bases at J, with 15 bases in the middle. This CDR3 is CASRPGRLSTEAFF. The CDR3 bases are TGTGCCAGCAGGCCGGGACGGCTGAGCACTGAAGCTTTCTTT.

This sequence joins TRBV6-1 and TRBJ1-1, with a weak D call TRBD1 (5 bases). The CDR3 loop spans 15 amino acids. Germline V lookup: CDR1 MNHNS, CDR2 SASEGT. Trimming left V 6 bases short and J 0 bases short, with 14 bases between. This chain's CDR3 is CASRERGRLNTEAFF. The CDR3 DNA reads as TGTGCCAGCAGAGAGCGGGGACGGTTGAACACTGAAGCTTTCTTT.

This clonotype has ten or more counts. The CDR3 region is CASLGNYEQYF. In DNA form, the CDR3 reads TGTGCCAGCCTCGGGAACTACGAGCAGTACTTC. J is TRBJ2-7 and V is TRBV28; D perhaps matches TRBD2 (5 bases). The CDR3 consists of 11 residues. Germline CDR1 and CDR2: MDHEN and SYDVKM. With 8 bases removed from V and 3 bases from J, the gap between germline ends came to 8 bases.

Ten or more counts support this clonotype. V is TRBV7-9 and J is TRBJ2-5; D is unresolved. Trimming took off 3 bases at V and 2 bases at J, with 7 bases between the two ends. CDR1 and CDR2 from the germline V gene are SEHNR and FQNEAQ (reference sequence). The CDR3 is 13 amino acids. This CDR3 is CASSLTDQETQYF. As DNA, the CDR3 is TGTGCCAGCAGCTTGACGGATCAAGAGACCCAGTACTTC.

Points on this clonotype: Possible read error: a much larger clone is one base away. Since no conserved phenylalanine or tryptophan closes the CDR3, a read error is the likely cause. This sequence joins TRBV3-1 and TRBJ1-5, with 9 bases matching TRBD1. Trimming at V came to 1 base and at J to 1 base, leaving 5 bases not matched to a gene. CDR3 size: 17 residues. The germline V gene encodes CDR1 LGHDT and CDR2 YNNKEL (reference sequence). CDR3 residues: CASSQASTGGSNQPQHI. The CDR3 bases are TGTGCCAGCAGCCAAGCTTCGACAGGGGGGAGCAATCAGCCCCAGCATATT.